This T cell receptor (beta chain) was sequenced for a study of blood T cell repertoires in COVID-19. About the research overall: T cells, B-cell-depleted T cells, or PBMCs supplied cDNA or gDNA.

The V gene end was trimmed by 4 bases and the J gene end by 1 base; junction bases not matched to a gene: 7. Germline lookup yields CDR1 MNHEY and CDR2 SVGAGI. The CDR3 sequence is 16 residues long. Under the authors' procedure: Scientists estimated how many nucleated cells there were by amplifying reference gene primers. The protocol was immunoSEQ multiplex PCR, while the TCRdb copy is restricted to in-frame clones and leaves out a portion. The V and J calls and clone size are taken from that table; D and trimming were inferred from the DNA. The repertoire includes more than 200,000 clones, around 89% of them detected once, and around 4% sits in the top ten. Cohort 3 recovery required two negative PCRs, clearance, or symptom resolution.

Input material: PBMCs or T cells enriched from blood (not recorded which). The chain couples TRBV6-5 to TRBJ1-1; TRBD1 matches at 9 bases. This receptor was taken from a woman in her thirties who had recovered from COVID-19. CDR3 in DNA: TGTGCCAGCAGTTTACAGGGGGCGCAGGGGAACACTGAAGCTTTCTTT. Amino acid sequence: CASSLQGAQGNTEAFF.